This T cell receptor (beta chain) stems from a study of shared T cell receptors in the human thymus. Sequencing used immunoSEQ multiplex PCR; TCRdb keeps in-frame clones, though not all of them. The profile shows about 660,000 clones, around 87% of them singletons. The CDR3 has 16 residues. Germline-derived CDR1 and CDR2 are SNHLY and FYNNEI. V lost 5 bases to trimming and J lost 0 bases; unmatched junction nucleotides: 9. These sequences were also reported in another study, on human thymus T cells. This second study says: Thymus was obtained from resections taken during corrective heart surgery. Thymic and blood repertoires appeared to show biased V and J gene usage. Unrelated people showed highly overlapping thymic repertoires, related research reported.

The clonotype comes from a boy in the first two years of life with a congenital heart defect. The sample taken for sequencing was thymocytes. The chain uses TRBV2 and TRBJ1-1; 7 nucleotides agree with TRBD1. Here the CDR3 DNA reads TGTGCCAGCAGTTACAAGGGACAGAGCATGAACACTGAAGCTTTCTTT. Amino acid sequence: CASSYKGQSMNTEAFF.